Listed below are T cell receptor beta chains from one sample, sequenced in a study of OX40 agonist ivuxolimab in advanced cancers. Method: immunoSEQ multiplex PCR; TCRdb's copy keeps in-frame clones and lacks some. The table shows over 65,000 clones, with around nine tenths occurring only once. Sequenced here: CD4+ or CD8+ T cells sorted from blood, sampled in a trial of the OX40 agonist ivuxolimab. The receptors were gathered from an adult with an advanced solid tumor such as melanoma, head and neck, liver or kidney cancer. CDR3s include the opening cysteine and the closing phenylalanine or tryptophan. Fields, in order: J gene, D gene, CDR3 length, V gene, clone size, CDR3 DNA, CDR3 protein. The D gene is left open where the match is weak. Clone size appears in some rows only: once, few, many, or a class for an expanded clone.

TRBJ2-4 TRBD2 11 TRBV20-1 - TGCAGTGCTAGAGGGGGGACTAGTACAGGCTTC CSARGGTSTGF
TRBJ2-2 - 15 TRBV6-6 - TGTGCCAGCAGCCGCGGCGAGGGATACACCGGGGAGCTGTTTTTT CASSRGEGYTGELFF
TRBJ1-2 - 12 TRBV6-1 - TGTGCCAGCAACACGGGGTTATTATGGTGGACCTTC CASNTGLLWWTF
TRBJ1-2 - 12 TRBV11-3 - TGTGCCAGCAGCCCGCAACAATATGGCTACACCTTC CASSPQQYGYTF
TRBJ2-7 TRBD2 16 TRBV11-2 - TGTGCCAGCAGCTTAGCGGGAGGGACTTTACACTACGAGCAGTACTTC CASSLAGGTLHYEQYF
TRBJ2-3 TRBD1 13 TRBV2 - TGTGCCAGCAGGACAGGGGTCTCAGATACGCAGTATTTT CASRTGVSDTQYF
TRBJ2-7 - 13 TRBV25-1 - TGTGCCAGCAGTCTTGGTGGGTTGGACGAGCAGTACTTC CASSLGGLDEQYF
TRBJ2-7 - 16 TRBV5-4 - TGTGCCAGCAGCTCCCCCAGTCGGACAGAAACATACGAGCAGTACTTC CASSSPSRTETYEQYF
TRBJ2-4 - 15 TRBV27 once TGTGCCAGCAGTAGCCCCATTAGGTCCAAAAACATTCAGTACTTC CASSSPIRSKNIQYF
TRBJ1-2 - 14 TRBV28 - TGTGCCAGCAGTTTACTATCAGGGTCCTATGGCTACACCTTC CASSLLSGSYGYTF
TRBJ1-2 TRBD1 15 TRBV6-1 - TGTGCCAGCAGCGCCGACAGGGCTTCAAACTATGGCTACACCTTC CASSADRASNYGYTF
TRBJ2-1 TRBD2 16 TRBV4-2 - TGTGCCAGCAGCCAAGTTCTAGCGGGCCTCTACAATGAGCAGTTCTTC CASSQVLAGLYNEQFF
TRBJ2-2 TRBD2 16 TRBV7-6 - TGTGCCAGCAGCTCCACTAGCGGATATAACACCGGGGAGCTGTTTTTT CASSSTSGYNTGELFF
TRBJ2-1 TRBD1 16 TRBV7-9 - TGTGCCAGCAGCCCTAGGGACAGGAGGCATTACAATGAGCAGTTCTTC CASSPRDRRHYNEQFF
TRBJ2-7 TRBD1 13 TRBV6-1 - TGTGCCAGCGAGCCGGGACAGGAATACGAGCAGTACTTC CASEPGQEYEQYF
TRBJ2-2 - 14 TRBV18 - TGTGCCAGCTCACCGAAACAGGAAACCGGGGAGCTGTTTTTT CASSPKQETGELFF
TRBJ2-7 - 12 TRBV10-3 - TGTGCCATCAGTGTCGCATCCTACGAGCAGTACTTC CAISVASYEQYF
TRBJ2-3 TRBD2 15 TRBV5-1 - TGCGCCAGCAGCCTCGGGGTTAGCGGGAGCTTTACGCAGTATTTT CASSLGVSGSFTQYF
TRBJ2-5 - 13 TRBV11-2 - TGTGCCAGCAGCTTAAGGTCTGAGGAGACCCAGTACTTC CASSLRSEETQYF
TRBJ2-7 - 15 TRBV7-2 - TGTGCCAGCAGCTTATGGATTGCGGAAACCTACGAGCAGTACTTC CASSLWIAETYEQYF